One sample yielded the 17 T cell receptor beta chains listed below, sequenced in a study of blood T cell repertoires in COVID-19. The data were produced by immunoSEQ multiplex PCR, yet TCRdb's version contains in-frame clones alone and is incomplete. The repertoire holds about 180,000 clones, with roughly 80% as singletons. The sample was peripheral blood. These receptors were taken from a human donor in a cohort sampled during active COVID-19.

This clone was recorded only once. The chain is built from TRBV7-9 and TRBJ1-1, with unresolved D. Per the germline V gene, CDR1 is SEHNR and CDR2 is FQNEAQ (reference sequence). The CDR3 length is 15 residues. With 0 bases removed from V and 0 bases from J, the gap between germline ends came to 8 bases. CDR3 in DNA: TGTGCCAGCAGCTTAGCGGAGGGTATGAACACTGAAGCTTTCTTT. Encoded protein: CASSLAEGMNTEAFF.

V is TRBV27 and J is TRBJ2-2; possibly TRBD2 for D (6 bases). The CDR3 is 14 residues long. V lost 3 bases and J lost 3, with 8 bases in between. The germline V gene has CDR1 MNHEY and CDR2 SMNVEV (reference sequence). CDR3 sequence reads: CASSFGGDTGELFF. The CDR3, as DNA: TGTGCCAGCAGTTTCGGGGGAGACACCGGGGAGCTGTTTTTT.

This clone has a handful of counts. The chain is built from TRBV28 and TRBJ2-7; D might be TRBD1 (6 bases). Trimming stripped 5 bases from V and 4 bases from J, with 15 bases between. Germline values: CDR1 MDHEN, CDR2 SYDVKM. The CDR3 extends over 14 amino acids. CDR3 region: CASSPLQGAYEQYF. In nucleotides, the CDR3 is TGTGCCAGCAGTCCCCTACAGGGAGCATACGAGCAGTACTTC.

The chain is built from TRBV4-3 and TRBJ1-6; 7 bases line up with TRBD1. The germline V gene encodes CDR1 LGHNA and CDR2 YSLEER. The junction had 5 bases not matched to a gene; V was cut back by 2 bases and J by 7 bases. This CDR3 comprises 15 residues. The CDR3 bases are TGCGCCAGCAGCCAACCGGGACAGCCGAATTCACCCCTCCACTTT. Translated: CASSQPGQPNSPLHF.

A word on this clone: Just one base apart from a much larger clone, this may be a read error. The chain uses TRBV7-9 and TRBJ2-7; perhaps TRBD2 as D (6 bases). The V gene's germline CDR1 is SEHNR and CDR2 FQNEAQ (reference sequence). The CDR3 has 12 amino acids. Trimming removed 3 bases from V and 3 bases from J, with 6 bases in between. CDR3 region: CASSFSGYEQYF. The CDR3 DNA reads TGTGCCAGCAGCTTTAGCGGCTACGAGCAGTACTTC.

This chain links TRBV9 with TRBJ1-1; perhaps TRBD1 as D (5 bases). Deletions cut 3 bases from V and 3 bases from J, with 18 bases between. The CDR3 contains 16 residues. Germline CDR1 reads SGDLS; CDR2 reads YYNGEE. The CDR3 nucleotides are TGTGCCAGCAGCGAGAACAGGAACTCGGGGGACACTGAAGCTTTCTTT. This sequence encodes CASSENRNSGDTEAFF.

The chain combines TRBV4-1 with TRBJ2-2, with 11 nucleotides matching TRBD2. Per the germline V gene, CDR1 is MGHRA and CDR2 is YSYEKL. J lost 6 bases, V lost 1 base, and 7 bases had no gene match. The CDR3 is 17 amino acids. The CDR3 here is CASSQAYLAGGPGELFF. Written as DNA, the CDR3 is TGCGCCAGCAGCCAAGCCTACTTAGCGGGAGGGCCCGGGGAGCTGTTTTTT.

As DNA, the CDR3 is TGTGCCAGCAGCCAGGACCCGGGGGGGGAGCAGTACTTC. Translating it yields CASSQDPGGEQYF. The chain links TRBV4-2 to TRBJ2-7, with 8 bases matching TRBD2. V trimming: 3 bases; J trimming: 7 bases; junction bases outside the gene matches: 5. This CDR3 has 13 residues. CDR1 is LGHNA and CDR2 is YNFKEQ in the germline V gene.

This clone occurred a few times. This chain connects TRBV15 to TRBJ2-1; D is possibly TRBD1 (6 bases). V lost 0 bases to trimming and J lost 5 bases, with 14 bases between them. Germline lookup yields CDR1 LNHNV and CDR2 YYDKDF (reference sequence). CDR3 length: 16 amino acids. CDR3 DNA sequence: TGTGCCACCAGCAGAGAGTTAGGGACATTGGACAATGAGCAGTTCTTC. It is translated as CATSRELGTLDNEQFF.

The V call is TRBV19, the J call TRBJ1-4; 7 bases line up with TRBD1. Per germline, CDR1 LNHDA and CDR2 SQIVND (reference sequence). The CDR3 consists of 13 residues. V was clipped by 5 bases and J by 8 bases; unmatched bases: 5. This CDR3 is CASSPQGWEKLFF. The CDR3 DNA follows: TGTGCCAGTAGTCCACAGGGGTGGGAAAAACTGTTTTTT.

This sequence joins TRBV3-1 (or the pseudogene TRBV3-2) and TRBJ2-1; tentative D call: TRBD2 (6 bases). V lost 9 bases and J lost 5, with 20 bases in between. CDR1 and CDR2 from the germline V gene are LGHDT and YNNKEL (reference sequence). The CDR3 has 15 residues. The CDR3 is CASGWGGAVNNEQFF. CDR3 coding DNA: TGTGCCAGTGGATGGGGCGGGGCGGTCAACAATGAGCAGTTCTTC.

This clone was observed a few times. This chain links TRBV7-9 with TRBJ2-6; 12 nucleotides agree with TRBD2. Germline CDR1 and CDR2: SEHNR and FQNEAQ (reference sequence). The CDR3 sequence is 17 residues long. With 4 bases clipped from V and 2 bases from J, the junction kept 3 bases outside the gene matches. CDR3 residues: CASSYPSGGAGANVLTF. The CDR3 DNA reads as TGTGCCAGCAGCTACCCTAGCGGGGGGGCTGGGGCCAACGTCCTGACTTTC. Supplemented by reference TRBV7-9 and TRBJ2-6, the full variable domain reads DTGVSQNPRHKITKRGQNVTFRCDPISEHNRLYWYRQTLGQGPEFLTYFQNEAQLEKSRLLSDRFSAERPKGSFSTLEIQRTEQGDSAMYLCASSYPSGGAGANVLTFGAGSRLTVL.

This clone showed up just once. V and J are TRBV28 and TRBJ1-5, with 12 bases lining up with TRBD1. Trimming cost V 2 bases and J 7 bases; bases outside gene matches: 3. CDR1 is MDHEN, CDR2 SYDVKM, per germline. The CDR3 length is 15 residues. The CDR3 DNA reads TGTGCCAGCAGTTTAGGGACAGGGGGCAGGCAGCCCCAGCATTTT. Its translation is CASSLGTGGRQPQHF.

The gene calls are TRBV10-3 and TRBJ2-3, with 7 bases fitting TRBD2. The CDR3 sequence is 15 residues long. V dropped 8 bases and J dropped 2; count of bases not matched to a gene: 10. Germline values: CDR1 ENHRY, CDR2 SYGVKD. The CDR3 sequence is CAIGGDGRPTDTQYF. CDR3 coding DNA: TGTGCCATCGGGGGGGACGGGAGACCCACAGATACGCAGTATTTT.

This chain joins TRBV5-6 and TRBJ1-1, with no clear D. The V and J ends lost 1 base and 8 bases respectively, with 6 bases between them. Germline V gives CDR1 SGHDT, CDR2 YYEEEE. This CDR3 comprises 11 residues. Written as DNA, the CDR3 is TGTGCCAGCAGCTTGTTCCTCGAAGCTTTCTTT. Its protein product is CASSLFLEAFF.

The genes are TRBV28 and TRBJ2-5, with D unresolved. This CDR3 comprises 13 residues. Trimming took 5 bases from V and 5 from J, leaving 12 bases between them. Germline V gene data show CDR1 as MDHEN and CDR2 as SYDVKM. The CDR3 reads CASSLPPEETQYF. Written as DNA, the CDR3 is TGTGCCAGCAGTCTCCCGCCCGAGGAGACCCAGTACTTC.

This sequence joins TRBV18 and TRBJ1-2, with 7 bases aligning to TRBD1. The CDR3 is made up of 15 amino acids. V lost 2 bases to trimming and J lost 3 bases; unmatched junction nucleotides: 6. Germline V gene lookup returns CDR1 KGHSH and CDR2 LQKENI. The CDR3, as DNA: TGTGCCAGCTCACCAATAGACAGGGAGTACTATGGCTACACCTTC. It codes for CASSPIDREYYGYTF. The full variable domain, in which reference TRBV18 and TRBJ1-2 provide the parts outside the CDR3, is NAGVMQNPRHLVRRRGQEARLRCSPMKGHSHVYWYRQLPEEGLKFMVYLQKENIIDESGMPKERFSAEFPKEGPSILRIQQVVRGDSAAYFCASSPIDREYYGYTFGSGTRLTVV.